The next 5 T cell receptor beta chains were all read from a single sample in a study of blood T cell repertoires in COVID-19. Repertoires were generated with immunoSEQ multiplex PCR, while TCRdb's copy carries only in-frame clones and drops some. The sample lists over 250,000 clones; 85% to 90% were seen once. Material: PBMCs or T cells enriched from blood (not recorded which). These receptors were obtained from a woman in her late teens or twenties who had recovered from COVID-19.

V and J are TRBV23-1 and TRBJ1-5; 7 nucleotides align to TRBD1. TRBV23-1 is flagged as an ORF with uncertain function. The CDR3 extends over 12 amino acids. J was trimmed by 6 bases and V by 7 bases; bases with no gene match: 3. CDR3 DNA sequence: TGCGCCAGCATCAACAGGGGTCAGCCCCAGCATTTT. Translating it yields CASINRGQPQHF.

This chain links TRBV24-1 with TRBJ2-1; TRBD2 is a possible D gene (5 bases). This CDR3 is 15 amino acids long. Trimming pared 4 bases from V and 2 bases from J, leaving 11 bases between. Germline loops: CDR1 KGHDR, CDR2 SFDVKD. The CDR3 protein is CATSERLAPYNEQFF. The CDR3, as DNA: TGTGCCACCAGTGAGAGGCTAGCCCCCTACAATGAGCAGTTCTTC.

In its sample, this clone was seen a few times. The chain couples TRBV5-1 to TRBJ2-3; maybe TRBD2 (6 bases). This CDR3 comprises 14 residues. Trimming stripped 6 bases from V and 2 bases from J, with 13 bases between. Looked up from germline, CDR1 is SGHRS and CDR2 is YFSETQ. CDR3 nucleotides: TGCGCCAGCATGGAGGGTCCATACACAGATACGCAGTATTTT. Translating it yields CASMEGPYTDTQYF. Filled out from reference TRBV5-1 and TRBJ2-3, the complete variable domain reads KAGVTQTPRYLIKTRGQQVTLSCSPISGHRSVSWYQQTPGQGLQFLFEYFSETQRNKGNFPGRFSGRQFSNSRSEMNVSTLELGDSALYLCASMEGPYTDTQYFGPGTRLTVL.

This sequence joins TRBV6-5 and TRBJ1-1; tentatively, D is TRBD1 (5 bases). The length of the CDR3 is 14 residues. V lost 6 bases and J lost 1, with 12 bases in between. The germline gives CDR1 MNHEY, CDR2 SVGAGI. CDR3: CASRPSGGNTEAFF. The CDR3 DNA is TGTGCCAGCAGACCCTCGGGGGGGAACACTGAAGCTTTCTTT.

In its sample, this clone was seen once. The chain couples TRBV7-6 to TRBJ1-2; TRBD1 agrees at 9 bases. Looked up from germline, CDR1 is SGHVS and CDR2 is FNYEAQ. Trimming removed 3 bases from V and 2 bases from J; junction bases left unmatched: 4. This CDR3 is 15 amino acids long. In DNA, the CDR3 is TGTGCCAGCAGCTTGGGACAGGGAGGGAACTATGGCTACACCTTC. It translates to CASSLGQGGNYGYTF.